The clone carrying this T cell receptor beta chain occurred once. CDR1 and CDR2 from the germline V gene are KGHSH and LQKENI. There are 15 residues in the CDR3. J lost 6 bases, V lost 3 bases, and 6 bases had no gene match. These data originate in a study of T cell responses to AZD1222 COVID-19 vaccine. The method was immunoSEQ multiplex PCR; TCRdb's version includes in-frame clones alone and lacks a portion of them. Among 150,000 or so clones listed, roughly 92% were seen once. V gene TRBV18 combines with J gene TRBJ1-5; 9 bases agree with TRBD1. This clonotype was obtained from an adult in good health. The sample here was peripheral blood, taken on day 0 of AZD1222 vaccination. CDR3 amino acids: CASSPNRGPGQPQHF. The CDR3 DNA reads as TGTGCCAGCTCACCTAACAGGGGGCCGGGTCAGCCCCAGCATTTT.